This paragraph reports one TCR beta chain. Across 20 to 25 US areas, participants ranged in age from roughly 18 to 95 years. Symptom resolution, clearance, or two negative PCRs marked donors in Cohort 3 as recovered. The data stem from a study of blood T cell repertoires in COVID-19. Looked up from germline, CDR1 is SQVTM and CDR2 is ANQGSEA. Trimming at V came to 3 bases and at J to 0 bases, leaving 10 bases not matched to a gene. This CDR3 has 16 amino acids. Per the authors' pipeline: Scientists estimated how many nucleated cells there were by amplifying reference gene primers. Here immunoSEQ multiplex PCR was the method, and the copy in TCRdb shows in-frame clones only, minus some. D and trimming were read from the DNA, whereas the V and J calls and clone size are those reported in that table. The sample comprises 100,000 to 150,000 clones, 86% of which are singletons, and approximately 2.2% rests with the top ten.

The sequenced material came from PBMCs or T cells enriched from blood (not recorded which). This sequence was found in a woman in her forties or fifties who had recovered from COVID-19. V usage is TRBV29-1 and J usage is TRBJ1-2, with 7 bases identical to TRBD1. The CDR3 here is CSVDYQQGKANYGYTF. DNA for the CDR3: TGCAGCGTTGATTATCAACAGGGGAAGGCTAACTATGGCTACACCTTC.